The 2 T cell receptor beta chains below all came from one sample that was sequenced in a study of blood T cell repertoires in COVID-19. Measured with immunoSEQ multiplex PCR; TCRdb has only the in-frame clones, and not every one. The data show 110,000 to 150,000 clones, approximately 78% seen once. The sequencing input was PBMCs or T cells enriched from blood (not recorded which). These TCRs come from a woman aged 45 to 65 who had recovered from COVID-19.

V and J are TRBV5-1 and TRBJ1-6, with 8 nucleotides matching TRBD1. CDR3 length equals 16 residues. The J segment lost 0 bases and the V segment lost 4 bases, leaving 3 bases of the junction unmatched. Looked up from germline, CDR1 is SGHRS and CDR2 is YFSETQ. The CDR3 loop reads CASSRQGPSYNSPLHF. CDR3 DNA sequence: TGCGCCAGCAGCCGACAGGGGCCCTCCTATAATTCACCCCTCCACTTT.

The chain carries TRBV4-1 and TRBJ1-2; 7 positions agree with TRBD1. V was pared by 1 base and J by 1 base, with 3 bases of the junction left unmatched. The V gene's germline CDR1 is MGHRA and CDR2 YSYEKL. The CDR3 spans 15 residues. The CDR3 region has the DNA TGCGCCAGCAGCCAAGGGAGGGGGCTTAACTATGGCTACACCTTC. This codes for CASSQGRGLNYGYTF.